This TCR beta chain was sequenced during a study of molecular identifiers for immune sequencing clone quantification. About the study: Naive CD8 RNA (about 20,000 or 100,000 cells) was divided into five aliquots, with four sequenced.

Study conclusions and caveats: Detecting spiked Jurkat TCR RNA from one cell among 950,000 to 1,000,000 naive cells was reportedly possible.

This clonotype was counted at least ten times. What it binds is unknown. Preparation of the bulk TCR libraries relied on previously described methods and listed TCR primers. MiXCR was run by TCRdb on the PCR reads, yielding one entry per CDR3 protein. The table records about 320,000 distinct CDR3 sequences, 24% of them present only once. The V gene's germline CDR1 is GTSNPN and CDR2 SVGIG (reference sequence). The CDR3 covers 12 residues. V trimming: 0 bases; J trimming: 5 bases; junction bases outside the gene matches: 1. Naive CD8 T cells were sorted as CD8+CD4-CCR7+CD45RA+. The V gene is TRBV30, the J gene TRBJ2-7; 7 bases agree with TRBD2. What was sequenced was naive CD8+ T cells from blood, with Jurkat cell RNA spiked in. Documented subset: FACS-sorted CD8+CD4-CCR7+CD45RA+ naive T cells. The origin of this receptor is a human donor in good health. Some libraries in this study had Jurkat cell RNA spiked in. This CDR3 is CAWSVAGDEQYF. The CDR3 bases are TGTGCCTGGAGTGTGGCGGGGGACGAGCAGTACTTC.